This T cell receptor (beta chain) is drawn from a study of T cell responses to AZD1222 COVID-19 vaccine. Repertoires were generated with immunoSEQ multiplex PCR, while TCRdb's copy carries only in-frame clones and drops some. Here the sample spans roughly 120,000 clones, more than 85% being singletons. This clone was detected once. Its antigen is still unknown. Findings and caveats of the study: There were repertoire samples only from the period after the peak T cell response. Once two AZD1222 doses were given, Spike-specific TCR breadth and depth went up. Just a handful of people given AZD1222 tested seropositive at baseline.

Germline assignment: CDR1 KGHSH and CDR2 LQKENI. Trimming shortened V by 0 bases and J by 6 bases, and 12 bases separated the two germline ends. The CDR3 runs to 14 residues. The sample here was peripheral blood, taken 28 days after the second AZD1222 dose. This receptor was obtained from an adult who received the AZD1222 COVID-19 vaccine. This chain connects TRBV18 to TRBJ2-7, with D possibly TRBD1 on 6 matching bases. CDR3 sequence: CASSPPSHRAEQYF. In nucleotides, the CDR3 is TGTGCCAGCTCACCACCTTCTCACAGGGCCGAGCAGTACTTC.